This entry lists 10 T cell receptor beta chains sequenced from one sample in a study of T cells after yellow fever vaccination (dated by TCRdb to between 2019 and 2020). The treatment or condition tag for this specimen amounts to: live attenuated yellow fever vaccine strain. The method behind the library was 5' RACE. Sequencing used an Illumina HiSeq 2500. TCRdb's own reprocessing of the public reads used fastp at Q25 and MiXCR and kept productive beta chains. Rows with a matching CDR3 protein are joined into one entry that keeps the most common DNA and genes. Across this sample there are hundreds of thousands of distinct CDR3 sequences, with approximately 13% seen only once. Around 14% of the sample is in the top ten clones. The specimen was PBMCs, collected on the day of the yellow fever booster vaccination. The receptors originated from a man aged 25 to 40 who received the YFV17D yellow fever vaccine.

The chain combines TRBV6-2 or TRBV6-3 with TRBJ2-3; TRBD2 matches 8 bases. The germline V gene encodes CDR1 MNHEY and CDR2 SVGEGT. The CDR3 sequence is 15 residues long. V lost 6 bases, J lost 0 bases, and 5 bases stayed unmatched. The CDR3 reads CASRYPSGSTDTQYF. The DNA for the CDR3 is TGTGCCAGCAGATACCCTAGCGGGAGCACAGATACGCAGTATTTT.

The genes are TRBV19 and TRBJ1-2; D unresolved. The CDR3 consists of 15 residues. Looked up from germline, CDR1 is LNHDA and CDR2 is SQIVND (reference sequence). The ends were cut back, 5 bases at V and 1 base at J, with 14 bases in the middle. The CDR3 here is CASSLHGAINYGYTF. The CDR3, as DNA: TGTGCCAGTAGTCTCCATGGCGCCATTAACTATGGCTACACCTTC.

V is TRBV6-6 and J is TRBJ2-3; possible D gene TRBD1, 6 bases. The CDR3 totals 12 residues. CDR1 MNHNY and CDR2 SVGAGI come from the germline V gene (reference sequence). Trimming took off 7 bases at V and 3 bases at J, with 8 bases between the two ends. CDR3 loop: CASMGATDTQYF. The CDR3 DNA reads as TGTGCCAGCATGGGGGCGACAGATACGCAGTATTTT.

This sequence joins TRBV2 and TRBJ2-5, with 7 nucleotides matching TRBD1. The V and J ends lost 6 bases and 3 bases, in that order; junction bases with no gene match: 10. This CDR3 is built from 15 residues. Germline CDR1 SNHLY, CDR2 FYNNEI. CDR3 DNA: TGTGCCAGCAGCTTCGCCGGGACAGAAAAAGAGACCCAGTACTTC. Translating it yields CASSFAGTEKETQYF.

This chain joins TRBV29-1 and TRBJ2-7; 9 bases are a match to TRBD2. CDR3 length: 15 amino acids. The germline gives CDR1 SQVTM, CDR2 ANQGSEA. Trimming cost V 8 bases and J 2 bases; bases outside gene matches: 13. The CDR3 reads CSLRASGNRTYEQYF. For the CDR3, the DNA is TGCAGCTTACGCGCTAGCGGGAATCGGACCTACGAGCAGTACTTC.

The chain combines TRBV7-9 with TRBJ2-1; D unresolved. The V end lost 5 bases, the J end lost 2 bases, and 16 bases lay between the germline ends. The germline CDR1 and CDR2 sequences are SEHNR and FQNEAQ (reference sequence). The CDR3 extends over 16 amino acids. The CDR3 DNA sequence: TGTGCCAGCAGCCCCTGGAAGGCAGATACCTACAATGAGCAGTTCTTC. This sequence encodes CASSPWKADTYNEQFF.

In this sample, this clonotype turned up a few times. This chain connects TRBV7-2 to TRBJ2-3; 10 bases agree with TRBD2. Germline CDR1 reads SGHTA; CDR2 reads FQGNSA. The trim removed 7 bases at V and 1 base at J, leaving 5 bases unmatched. The CDR3 covers 15 residues. CDR3 residues: CASKREGGGTDTQYF. In DNA form, the CDR3 reads TGTGCCAGCAAGCGGGAGGGCGGGGGCACAGATACGCAGTATTTT.

V gene TRBV6-2 or TRBV6-3 combines with J gene TRBJ2-2; no reliable D call. CDR3 size: 14 residues. Germline CDR1 MNHEY, CDR2 SVGEGT. V gave up 6 bases and J gave up 5 bases, with 13 bases separating them. CDR3: CASSDVIATGELFF. The CDR3 DNA reads TGTGCCAGCAGCGACGTTATTGCTACCGGGGAGCTGTTTTTT.

The V gene is TRBV4-3, the J gene TRBJ2-1; D possibly uses TRBD1 or TRBD2 (6 bases each). CDR3 length: 17 residues. The germline gives CDR1 LGHNA, CDR2 YSLEER. Trimming stripped 0 bases from V and 9 bases from J, with 21 bases between. As DNA, the CDR3 is TGCGCCAGCAGCCAAGATAGGGGGACTGGGGATACAATTGAGCAGTTCTTC. Encoded protein: CASSQDRGTGDTIEQFF.

This chain uses TRBV7-2 with TRBJ2-3; the match to TRBD2 covers 14 bases. The CDR3 contains 16 residues. V gave up 3 bases and J gave up 1 base; unmatched junction bases: 0. Germline-derived CDR1 and CDR2 are SGHTA and FQGNSA. CDR3 amino acids: CASSLTSGRGTDTQYF. DNA for the CDR3: TGTGCCAGCAGCTTGACTAGCGGGAGGGGCACAGATACGCAGTATTTT.